The clone carrying this TCR beta chain came up a few times. No antigen is known for it. The data derive from a study of T cells in Graves' hyperthyroidism and ophthalmopathy. The CDR3 runs to 15 residues. V was clipped by 1 base and J by 0 bases, with 11 bases between them. Germline assignment: CDR1 SGDLS and CDR2 YYNGEE. Findings of the study overall: Most thyroid-expanded clonotypes above 0.001 were also found in blood.

Authors of the study amplified TCR beta CDR3 regions from RNA transcripts. During a first-round RT-PCR of the TCR CDR3, the HTBI primer set was used. A single record per CDR3 protein comes from TCRdb applying MiXCR to the multiplex PCR reads. There are over 500,000 distinct CDR3 sequences in the sample; around 50% occur only once, and 44% lies in the top ten. Sequenced: peripheral blood or thyroid tissue (not recorded which). The origin of this receptor is an adult woman with Graves' disease, either hyperthyroidism or ophthalmopathy (not recorded which). The chain has TRBV9 and TRBJ2-7; D perhaps matches TRBD1 (6 bases). The CDR3 sequence is CASSVHPTGSYEQYF. The DNA for the CDR3 is TGTGCCAGCAGCGTACATCCGACAGGCTCCTACGAGCAGTACTTC.